This TCR beta chain came from a study of CD8 T cells in ankylosing spondylitis (dated by TCRdb to 2016 to 2017). Broadly, across the study: The study profiled T cell receptor beta repertoires in healthy donors and ankylosing spondylitis patients to find disease-linked TCR variants. The full study cohort was made up of about 25 ankylosing spondylitis patients and fewer than 120 healthy donors. Peripheral blood samples were taken, and synovial fluid was additionally collected from ankylosing spondylitis patients. Broad study findings and their caveats: Significant enrichment of the disease-linked clones was reported in matched synovial fluid samples from ankylosing spondylitis patients. The disease-linked clones showed a CD8+ phenotype and occurred at relatively low frequencies in peripheral blood. Some motif variants had previously been reported in the synovial fluid and blood of reactive arthritis patients, which suggests shared mechanisms of disease initiation. Blood from ankylosing spondylitis patients appeared to be characterized by a TCR beta motif composed of 7 to 9 highly homologous amino acid variants.

The sample was run on an Illumina HiSeq 2500. Quantitative 5'-RACE with molecular barcodes was used to prepare TCR beta libraries. On the authors' methods: To identify disease-linked TCR variants, a new computational method was used, one built on a probabilistic model of VDJ rearrangement. TCRdb reran the public reads through fastp at Q25 and MiXCR, keeping productive beta chains. Merged by CDR3 protein, the rows form single entries marked with the most common genes and DNA. For this entry, the V and J calls and clone size follow TCRdb and not the study's own pipeline. For this sample the table gives about 330,000 distinct CDR3 sequences, of which roughly 8% were detected only once. The top ten constitute approximately 15% of the sample. As encoded in the germline V gene, CDR1 is SQVTM while CDR2 is ANQGSEA. The CDR3 starts with the cysteine, ends with the phenylalanine, and has 12 residues. Kept here is only the CDR3 DNA, which spans 36 bases and is read in frame from base 1.

Worth noting for this clonotype: Its antigen has not been determined. Per-base qualities were not stored, and no clone one base away is much larger.

Source material: blood, either unsorted or a sorted T cell fraction (not recorded which). This clonotype originated in a male donor with ankylosing spondylitis. The sequence is built from TRBV29-1 and TRBJ2-7; 7 central bases correspond to TRBD1. The CDR3: CSGGWDSYEQYF. The nucleotide sequence is given as TGCAGTGGGGGCTGGGACAGCTACGAGCAGTACTTC.